This TCR beta chain was sequenced during a study of blood T cell repertoires in COVID-19 (dated by TCRdb to the early 2020s). About the investigation overall: Samples covering the acute and convalescent phases of COVID-19 were provided by collaborators in the United States, Italy and Spain. Deeply sampled blood TCRbeta repertoires from subjects exposed to, actively infected with, or recovered from COVID-19 were included in the dataset. The prospective study material was composed of cDNA or gDNA derived from T cells, B-cell-depleted T cells, or PBMCs. Where HLA class I and class II types were available, the types were taken from metadata supplied by the sample provider, not from assay-based typing. Nearly every sample came with metadata listing a de-identified subject ID, COVID-19 status, age in years and sex. The samples were drawn from two sources: the first 160 participants of the ongoing ImmuneRACE study, and 950 to 1,500 subjects contributed by 6 global collaborators. The repertoires were made available in a free public database intended to serve as a resource for research on the immune response to SARS-CoV-2. Summary of the overall study and its limitations: The amount of clinical and demographic metadata varied by source and participant and was provided uncurated.

This clone has just one count. This clone's antigen is unknown. The input lacks base qualities; no much larger clone sits a single base away. The CDR3, from cysteine to phenylalanine, totals 14 residues. CDR3 DNA is the only sequence kept; it has 42 bases, read in frame from the first base. The germline V gene yields SNHLY for CDR1 and FYNNEI for CDR2. V is pruned by 10 bases and J by 7 bases, leaving 14 bases of the junction without a gene match. TCRbeta CDR3 regions were amplified from genomic DNA by means of the immunoSEQ Assay, a bias-controlled multiplex PCR. Per the source publication's procedure: The number of nucleated cells in each sample was estimated by amplification of reference gene primers within the assay. To quantify the absolute abundance of each unique TCRbeta CDR3 rearrangement, sequence reads were collapsed and filtered. For each sample, productive Simpson clonality was calculated as the square root of Simpson's diversity index across productive rearrangements. TCRdb stores this immuneACCESS table with in-frame sequences only. Part of the clones is absent; in the studies checked, under half of the shortfall reflects unresolved V genes, and no reason is known for the rest. The DNA was the basis for D and trimming; V, J and clone size are from that table. Present in this sample are 300,000 or so clones, 85% to 90% of which were seen just once. The ten largest clonotypes hold more than 1.3% of the sample.

Another Seattle source contributed samples from volunteer blood donors who had recovered from COVID-19. Whole blood was collected in K2EDTA tubes by collaborating institutions according to the institutions' own protocols. For TCRbeta analysis, collaborators shipped samples as frozen whole blood, isolated PBMCs, or DNA extracted from either of those sample types. Sequencing was done on a sample of peripheral blood. This clonotype was sampled from a woman aged 35 to 49 who had recovered from COVID-19. The rearrangement combines TRBV2 with TRBJ1-1, with 8 bases in between that match TRBD1. CDR3 loop: CATRRLTGAGEAFF. The DNA is as follows: TGTGCCACTCGTCGTCTGACAGGGGCGGGTGAAGCTTTCTTT.